These 3 T cell receptor beta chains share one sample of origin, sequenced in a study of cytomegalovirus exposure and HLA in healthy donors. Method: immunoSEQ multiplex PCR; TCRdb's copy keeps in-frame clones and lacks some. The repertoire holds 180,000 or so clones, around nine tenths seen once, with 1.4% in the top ten. The sample taken for sequencing was PBMCs. The receptor source for this set is a woman in her twenties or thirties in good health and CMV-seronegative.

This clone was seen a single time. This chain joins TRBV10-3 and TRBJ2-3, with TRBD1 matching over 12 bases. The CDR3 runs to 15 residues. V trimming: 2 bases; J trimming: 6 bases; junction bases outside the gene matches: 3. In germline, CDR1 is ENHRY, CDR2 SYGVKD. CDR3 amino acids: CAISETGQGADTQYF. The DNA of the CDR3 is TGTGCCATCAGTGAGACGGGACAGGGGGCGGATACGCAGTATTTT.

V and J are TRBV5-4 and TRBJ2-2; TRBD1 matches 12 bases. CDR1 is SGHNT and CDR2 is YYREEE in the germline V gene (reference sequence). This CDR3 has 18 amino acids. V gave up 5 bases and J gave up 3 bases; unmatched junction bases: 11. CDR3 loop: CASSMTGTGGVDTGELFF. For the CDR3, the DNA is TGTGCCAGCAGTATGACCGGGACAGGGGGCGTGGACACCGGGGAGCTGTTTTTT.

This chain joins TRBV14 and TRBJ2-7; 8 bases match TRBD2. Germline values: CDR1 SGHDN, CDR2 FVKESK. The CDR3 runs to 17 residues. J was trimmed by 6 bases and V by 2 bases; bases with no gene match: 15. The CDR3 nucleotides are TGTGCCAGCAGCCAATATTCATTCGGGACTAGTTATGCCGAGCAGTACTTC. Protein sequence: CASSQYSFGTSYAEQYF.